This T cell receptor (beta chain) was identified in a study of Graves' ophthalmopathy and Graves' hyperthyroidism. TCR beta CDR3 regions were amplified from RNA transcripts. Amplification began with first-round RT-PCR using HTBI primers, then second-round multiplex PCR was performed. MiXCR was run by TCRdb on the multiplex PCR reads, yielding one entry per CDR3 protein. The table lists 200,000 to 250,000 distinct CDR3 sequences, approximately 21% of them singletons, with around 40% in the top ten. Trimming removed 0 bases from V and 6 bases from J, with 11 bases in between. The CDR3 runs 14 residues. The germline V gene has CDR1 ENHRY and CDR2 SYGVKD. The table lists this clonotype with a count of one.

The sequence was obtained from a woman aged 50 to 60 with Graves' ophthalmopathy. The V call is TRBV10-3, the J call TRBJ1-1, with a possible D match to TRBD1 (6 bases). The sample taken for sequencing was peripheral blood. The CDR3 region is CAISESRGRAEAFF. CDR3 in DNA: TGTGCCATCAGTGAGTCGCGGGGGCGAGCTGAAGCTTTCTTT.